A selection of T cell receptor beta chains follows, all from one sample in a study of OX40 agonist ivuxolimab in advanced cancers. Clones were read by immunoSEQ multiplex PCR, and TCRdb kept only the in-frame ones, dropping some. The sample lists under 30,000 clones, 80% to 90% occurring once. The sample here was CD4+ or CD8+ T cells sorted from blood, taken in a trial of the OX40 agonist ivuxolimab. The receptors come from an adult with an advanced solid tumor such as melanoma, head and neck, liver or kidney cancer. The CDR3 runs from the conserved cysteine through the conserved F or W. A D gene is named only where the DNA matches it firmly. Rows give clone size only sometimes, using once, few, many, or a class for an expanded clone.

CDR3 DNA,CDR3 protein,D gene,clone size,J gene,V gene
TGTGCCAGCAGGAGGACAGATACGCAGTATTTT,CASRRTDTQYF,.,once,TRBJ2-3,TRBV27
TGTGCCAGCAGCTTAGGGCAGGGGGCTATCCATGAGCAGTTCTTC,CASSLGQGAIHEQFF,TRBD1,.,TRBJ2-1,TRBV7-9
TGTGCCAGCAGTGCCTTGGGGTTAGAGGGGAGGTGGTTGCTGTTTTTT,CASSALGLEGRWLLFF,.,.,TRBJ2-2,TRBV6-1
TGTGCCAGCAGCGTAGACCTTGTGGTGTCTGGAAACACCATATATTTT,CASSVDLVVSGNTIYF,.,.,TRBJ1-3,TRBV9
TGTGCCAGCAGTTCCCGGACAGGGGCGGGCCCTGAAGCTTTCTTT,CASSSRTGAGPEAFF,TRBD1,.,TRBJ1-1,TRBV2
TGTGCCAGCAGTTACTCGAGACTCGGGAATTCACCCCTCCACTTT,CASSYSRLGNSPLHF,.,.,TRBJ1-6,TRBV6-5
TGTGCCAGCTCATCAGACCGGGACAGGGCAGCCTACGAGCAGTACTTC,CASSSDRDRAAYEQYF,TRBD1,.,TRBJ2-7,TRBV18
TGTGCCAGCAGCTTTTGGGGGTCCTACGAGCAGTACTTC,CASSFWGSYEQYF,.,.,TRBJ2-7,TRBV13
TGTGCCAGCAGCACTCCGGGACATAAGACAGATACGCAGTATTTT,CASSTPGHKTDTQYF,.,.,TRBJ2-3,TRBV13
TGTGCCAGCAGCTTAGCCCTCATCTATGGCTACACCTTC,CASSLALIYGYTF,.,once,TRBJ1-2,TRBV7-9
TGTGCCAGCAGTTACTCGGAGGGAAGAAACGAGCAGTACTTC,CASSYSEGRNEQYF,.,.,TRBJ2-7,TRBV6-5
TGTGCCAGCAGTTTATCGAGGGGATCTCAGCCCCAGCATTTT,CASSLSRGSQPQHF,.,.,TRBJ1-5,TRBV27
TGTGCCACTTACAGGGGCCCCTATAGCAATCAGCCCCAGCATTTT,CATYRGPYSNQPQHF,TRBD1,.,TRBJ1-5,TRBV6-6
TGTGCCAGCAGCGCCGAAGGGGGACCCCATCAGCCCCAGCATTTT,CASSAEGGPHQPQHF,.,.,TRBJ1-5,TRBV7-9
TGTGCCAGCAGCCCAGGACAGTACGAGCAGTACTTC,CASSPGQYEQYF,.,.,TRBJ2-7,TRBV7-9
TGTGCCAGCAGCGGGAGGACTAGCGGGGGGGACTCCTACGAGCAGTACTTC,CASSGRTSGGDSYEQYF,TRBD2,.,TRBJ2-7,TRBV5-4
TGTGCCAGCAGACAAGGACAGAGTGAAGCTTTCTTT,CASRQGQSEAFF,.,once,TRBJ1-1,TRBV5-5
TGTGCCAGTAGTATTGGAGGGCTGAACACTGAAGCTTTCTTT,CASSIGGLNTEAFF,.,few,TRBJ1-1,TRBV19
TGTGCCAGCAGTGTGGGGACAGGTGGGGTTGGGGAGACCCAGTACTTC,CASSVGTGGVGETQYF,TRBD1,.,TRBJ2-5,TRBV6-1
TGTGCCAGCAGCCCAGCGGGGGGAGCTAACTATGGCTACACCTTC,CASSPAGGANYGYTF,.,.,TRBJ1-2,TRBV11-2
TGTGCCAGCAGCTTCAGCGGGGGGACGAACACCGGGGAGCTGTTTTTT,CASSFSGGTNTGELFF,TRBD2,.,TRBJ2-2,TRBV7-9
TGCGCCAGCAGCCTAGAGACAGGGAGAGCCGGCTACACCTTC,CASSLETGRAGYTF,TRBD1,.,TRBJ1-2,TRBV5-1
TGTGCCAGCAGTTACGGCGGGATCAATGAGCAGTTCTTC,CASSYGGINEQFF,.,.,TRBJ2-1,TRBV6-6
TGTGCCACCAGCAGAGATAGGGGCAGGGAGGGTTCAGATACGCAGTATTTT,CATSRDRGREGSDTQYF,TRBD2,.,TRBJ2-3,TRBV15
TGTGCCAGCAATCAGGGGCGTCAAGAGTACGAGCAGTACTTC,CASNQGRQEYEQYF,.,.,TRBJ2-7,TRBV21-1
TGTGCCAGCCGCGGACAGGGTAGCACAGATACGCAGTATTTT,CASRGQGSTDTQYF,TRBD1,.,TRBJ2-3,TRBV6-6
TGTGCCATCAGTGAAATACAGGGAAAGTCTGGCTACACCTTC,CAISEIQGKSGYTF,.,.,TRBJ1-2,TRBV10-3
TGCGCCAGCAGCTTGGGAGGGGGCCCATATGGCTACACCTTC,CASSLGGGPYGYTF,TRBD1,.,TRBJ1-2,TRBV5-1
TGTGCCAGCAGACGCGGAAGCATGAACACTGAAGCTTTCTTT,CASRRGSMNTEAFF,.,.,TRBJ1-1,TRBV25-1
TGTGCCAGCAGCACCGACTCGTCCGGGGGCTACACCTTC,CASSTDSSGGYTF,.,.,TRBJ1-2,TRBV5-5
TGTGCCAGCAGTTCTACAGGGGGAAGTTGGAATTCACCCCTCCACTTT,CASSSTGGSWNSPLHF,TRBD1,.,TRBJ1-6,TRBV7-6
TGCGCCAGCAGCCCCGCCACGGCAGAGAACACTGAAGCTTTCTTT,CASSPATAENTEAFF,.,.,TRBJ1-1,TRBV4-3
TGTGCCAGCAGCCCAGGGGGGGATGACAAAAACATTCAGTACTTC,CASSPGGDDKNIQYF,.,.,TRBJ2-4,TRBV7-9
TGTGCCAGCAGACACCCAGAGTATAGCAATCAGCCCCAGCATTTT,CASRHPEYSNQPQHF,.,.,TRBJ1-5,TRBV6-6
TGTGCCAGCACCAAGGGGGGGGCCACGGGGACCCAGTACTTC,CASTKGGATGTQYF,.,.,TRBJ2-5,TRBV27
TGTGCCAGCAGTTTATTTGGCCAGGGAGAGGACTACGAGCAGTACTTC,CASSLFGQGEDYEQYF,.,.,TRBJ2-7,TRBV27
TGCGCCAGCAGCCCGGCCGATCCCCGGGACCCCAGAACCCCCTACGAGCAGTACTTC,CASSPADPRDPRTPYEQYF,.,few,TRBJ2-7,TRBV4-3
TGTGCTAGTGGTTTCAGCTCCTACGAGCAGTACTTC,CASGFSSYEQYF,.,.,TRBJ2-7,TRBV12-5
TGCGCCAGCAGCTTTAGAGGGGGACAAACATATGGCTACACCTTC,CASSFRGGQTYGYTF,.,once,TRBJ1-2,TRBV5-1
TGTGCCAGCAGCCCCGGACAGGGGGCATGGGGAAACACCATATATTTT,CASSPGQGAWGNTIYF,TRBD1,once,TRBJ1-3,TRBV7-9
TGCAGCGCTGGGGATGTCTCCTACGAGCAGTACTTC,CSAGDVSYEQYF,.,.,TRBJ2-7,TRBV29-1
TGCGCCAGCAGCCCCGGGACTAGCGGGGGCTACGAGCAGTACTTC,CASSPGTSGGYEQYF,TRBD2,.,TRBJ2-7,TRBV5-1
TGTGCCAGCAGCCAAGATCGGTGGCCGAAGAACACTGAAGCTTTCTTT,CASSQDRWPKNTEAFF,.,once,TRBJ1-1,TRBV14
TGCGCCAGCAGCCTGATGGGACTAGCGGACGAGCAGTACTTC,CASSLMGLADEQYF,TRBD2,.,TRBJ2-7,TRBV10-1
TGTGCCGGAGGAGACGGGAACACTGAAGCTTTCTTT,CAGGDGNTEAFF,.,.,TRBJ1-1,TRBV4-2
TGTGCCATCAGCCTAGGACAGGGATCCTATGGCTACACCTTC,CAISLGQGSYGYTF,TRBD1,.,TRBJ1-2,TRBV6-5
TGTGCCAGTAGGAATACAGGTTCGAGCTACAATCAGCCCCAGCATTTT,CASRNTGSSYNQPQHF,.,.,TRBJ1-5,TRBV19
TGCGCCAGCACGGACTTTTTCAAAAACATTCAGTACTTC,CASTDFFKNIQYF,.,.,TRBJ2-4,TRBV10-2
TGCGCCAGCCAGGGACAGGGATATGGCTACACCTTC,CASQGQGYGYTF,TRBD1,few,TRBJ1-2,TRBV4-3
TGTGCCAGCAGCTTGACAGGGGGCCTGGAGACCCAGTACTTC,CASSLTGGLETQYF,TRBD1,.,TRBJ2-5,TRBV5-6
TGCGCCAGCAGCCAAGATAGGGGGACAGGGGGCTTTGGCTACACCTTC,CASSQDRGTGGFGYTF,TRBD1,once,TRBJ1-2,TRBV4-1
TGTGCCAGCAGTTTATGGAGGGGCCGGCCGCCCCAGCATTTT,CASSLWRGRPPQHF,.,.,TRBJ1-5,TRBV6-5
TGTGCCAGCAGCCAAGAGGGGGAGACCCAGTACTTC,CASSQEGETQYF,.,.,TRBJ2-5,TRBV4-2
TGTGCCAGCAGCTTAGTCGGCGGATCTAACTATGGCTACACCTTC,CASSLVGGSNYGYTF,.,.,TRBJ1-2,TRBV7-9